This entry describes one T cell receptor beta chain. It has no known antigen specificity. The conserved phenylalanine or tryptophan normally closing the CDR3 is absent here, so this likely arose from a read error. The library came from the immunoSEQ multiplex PCR assay. For the multiplex PCR, a mixture combining 60 forward primers for TCR Vbeta segments and 13 reverse primers for TCR Jbeta segments was used. The CDR3 region of rearranged TCR beta genes was amplified from genomic DNA with a multiplex PCR assay. The amplified TCR beta libraries were sequenced on the Illumina HiSeq System as 87-base-pair reads. Processing in the source paper ran as follows. A later analysis counted 65 million to 90 million unique TCR beta chains across the 600 to 850 repertoires, and roughly 11 million of these chains were shared by at least two donors. Raw reads were error-corrected and collapsed into unique sequences by a nearest-neighbor algorithm in which closely related sequences were merged to remove PCR and sequencing errors. CDR3 sequences were aligned to IMGT reference sequences to assign V, D and J gene segments. For a sequence to be retained, a match of at least six nucleotides to both a V gene segment and a J gene segment was required. A rearrangement counted as productive if the CDR3 had no stop codons and remained in frame with V and J, and every other rearrangement counted as non-productive. CDR3 was defined according to IMGT convention as the region running from the second conserved V-encoded cysteine to the conserved J-encoded phenylalanine. The earlier analysis of some 550 of the donors excluded any sequence lacking an unambiguous match to a single V gene segment. In an earlier analysis of about 590 of the donors, a V segment was called functional when productive rearrangements were above 56.7%, and segregating when the standard deviation between donors exceeded 5%. A statistical classification framework was built to diagnose cytomegalovirus status from the catalog of TCR beta chain sequences. A later analysis assigned V and J genes by comparing TCR nucleotide sequences with IMGT/GENE-DB human TR gene sequences. A later analysis assigned CDR3 sequences and most-parsimonious VDJ recombination scenarios with the TCRdist pipeline. A later analysis defined each TCR beta chain by its CDR3 amino acid sequence plus V-gene family, and excluded reads lacking a unique V-gene family. To address suspected cross-contamination and a sequencing artifact, a later analysis removed some 620 highly shared, low-generation-probability nucleotide sequences. A later analysis calculated a clonal expansion index for each public chain from normalized within-repertoire ranks of inferred template counts. In a later analysis, generation probabilities were computed with a VDJ recombination model fitted to out-of-frame rearrangements, and the resulting probabilities were checked against IGoR. In a later analysis, hypergeometric tests were used to score TCR-TCR, TCR-HLA and TCR-CMV co-occurrence, with a repertoire-size bias correction applied to TCR pairs. In a later analysis, false discovery rates were estimated by permuting HLA or CMV assignments 20 times. In a later analysis, co-occurring TCRs were grouped using DBSCAN, and TCRdist sequence similarity was added for clustering within HLA-allele-positive subsets. Repertoires with fewer than 30,000 or more than 120,000 public chains, plus five repertoires with anomalous nucleotide sharing, were excluded from co-occurrence clustering. TCRdb mirrors the immuneACCESS table, restricted to in-frame sequences. Some clones are absent from its copies; in checked studies, under half trace to an unresolved V gene, and the reason for the others is unknown. V, J and clone size reflect that table, while D and trimming were determined from the DNA. This sample has fewer than 120,000 clones in its table, and over 65% of those were observed once. Roughly 13% of the sample is in the top ten clones.

The CDR3 has 14 amino acids, counting both end residues. Only the CDR3 DNA is retained, 42 bases long and in frame from the first base. Trimming takes 5 bases from V and 0 bases from J, and the germline ends sit 10 bases apart. The germline V gene gives CDR1 as SGHTA and CDR2 as FQGNSA. These data come from a study of cytomegalovirus exposure and HLA in healthy donors (dated by TCRdb to about 2017). Regarding the research as a whole: According to an earlier analysis of a few hundred of the donors, about 180 million T cells yielded 120 million or so unique TCR beta sequences and 276 Gb of sequence data. Roughly 300 gigabases of sequencing data and tens of millions of unique TCR sequences were included in an early release covering over 600 HLA-typed donors. Among the approximately 420 genotyped donors, 75% to 90% belonged to the genetic ancestry cluster associated with self-reported Caucasian donors. The study aimed to test whether cataloging public T cell receptors could reveal signatures of past pathogen exposure. The study profiled the T cell repertoires of 500 to 800 subjects by immunosequencing and related them to cytomegalovirus serostatus. Along with the roughly 700-subject first cohort, a separate validation cohort of around 110 different subjects was used. To predict cytomegalovirus infection status, the study combined high-throughput TCR immunosequencing, statistical association of individual TCRs with disease status, and machine learning. A later analysis re-examined previously published TCR beta repertoires from about 700 donors and added high-resolution HLA genotyping to investigate patterns of TCR occurrence. In the later analysis, no new phenotypic data were used to find candidate immune exposures; instead, reliance was placed on TCR beta sequences and their occurrence across donors. An earlier analysis of around 640 of the donors used high-throughput TCR beta sequencing to judge whether each TCR beta V gene segment behaved as functional or pseudogenic. Alongside the repertoire data, information on donor age, sex, ethnicity and CMV serostatus was compiled. In a later genetic analysis, genome-wide SNP genotypes for about 60% of the 666 donors were used, and that subset was treated as a discovery cohort. All discovery cohort repertoires had been generated on a single sequencing platform. Both class I and class II loci were covered by HLA typing, at four-digit resolution. Typing coverage differed by locus: A, B, C, DRB1 and DQB1 were typed in about 620-630 donors, DQA1 in 500 to 550, DPA1 in 600 to 610, and DPB1 in approximately 450. Roughly five DR-DQ haplotypes were handled as single units for association and clustering because linkage in the cohort was strong. Among 398 genotyped donors of the cohort, an average of around 250,000 unique TCR beta nucleotide sequences was sequenced per donor, of which about 19% were non-productive. The investigation overall reported the following: Some IMGT-functional V segments, including TRBV6-2 and TRBV6-3, could not be distinguished by the 87-base-pair reads and were therefore excluded. Correlated functional status among segregating V segments might reflect linkage disequilibrium, but an unknown experimental factor could not be ruled out. According to the authors, the approach could potentially be generalized to other disease states and immunological phenotypes. Compared with the roughly 670-donor mean, donors in an Asian-associated ancestry cluster had fewer N-insertions in productive TCRs, according to a later genetic analysis. The sequencing pipeline was judged likely to have produced a cluster of highly shared sequence variants as a technical artifact. Most TCR sequences were observed very rarely across donors, whereas some public TCRs were present in many individuals. Because counts were too low, seventeen rarely observed V segments, including chromosome 9 orphons, were excluded from the earlier analysis of several hundred of the donors. In a later analysis, around 15,000 TCR beta sequences were associated with specific HLA alleles at a false discovery rate of 0.05. According to a later analysis, TCR association rates differed among HLA loci, with DRB1 alleles showing the most associated TCRs and HLA-C alleles showing the fewest. For the cohort, immune exposure information was limited to CMV serostatus. Strong co-occurrence of HLA alleles, especially DR and DQ, made assigning TCR associations to individual alleles difficult. In both the original and validation cohorts, the classifier was reported to diagnose cytomegalovirus status with high specificity and sensitivity. In a later genetic analysis, a missense DCLRE1C variant was associated with V-gene and J-gene trimming of TCR beta chains, and the association was replicated in an independent cohort. Only TCR beta chains were sequenced in this cohort, and the absence of alpha or paired-chain data limited detectable features. Broadly in line with IMGT annotations, most TCR beta V segments showed up in productive rearrangements about 87% or about 30% of the time in an earlier analysis of under 700 of the donors. In vitro tests confirmed that a few of the cytomegalovirus-associated TCR beta chains recognize cytomegalovirus antigens. Sequencing depth was assumed to be roughly uniform across donors in the presence/absence analyses, though that assumption may not hold. A later analysis found that HLA-associated TCR beta chains were more clonally expanded and had lower generation probabilities than equally common non-associated chains. Most CMV-associated TCR beta chains appeared to be HLA-restricted in a later analysis, and the HLA associations seemed to be driven largely by CMV exposure. According to a later analysis, parvovirus B19, influenza, CMV and Epstein-Barr virus appeared linked to several top co-occurrence clusters. A further reported finding was that TCR beta sequences accurately predicted the HLA-A and HLA-B alleles for most subjects in the first cohort. HLA typing was unavailable for some donors at each locus, so association tests used only the typed subset. The study gave a list of some 150 TCR beta chains associated with cytomegalovirus.

In total, 500 to 700 healthy bone marrow donors made up the cohort. All cohort members were sampled while nominally healthy, although unrecorded immune exposures were likely present. The donor tested CMV seropositive and was one of the 289 seropositive cohort members. A peripheral blood sample was provided by each donor, and peripheral blood mononuclear cells were used for TCR beta sequencing. Genomic DNA extraction from the blood cell samples was performed with the Qiagen DNeasy Blood Extraction Kit. This TCR derives from a man aged 25 to 40 in good health and CMV-seropositive. Recombination linked TRBV7-2 to TRBJ1-2, with no reliable assignment of the D segment. The sample consisted of PBMCs. The encoded CDR3 is CASSPASPNYGYTL. The DNA sequence is given as TGTGCCAGCAGCCCCGCCTCGCCTAACTATGGCTACACCCTC.